Below, 11 T cell receptor beta chains from the same sample are listed, as sequenced in a study of T cell responses to AZD1222 COVID-19 vaccine. Data came from immunoSEQ multiplex PCR; TCRdb stores just in-frame clones and leaves some out. The data contain 200,000 to 250,000 clones, around 94% of them seen just once; the ten biggest clones take up 1.7%. Sequences were derived from peripheral blood, sampled 28 days after the second dose of the MenACWY control vaccine. The receptor set was obtained from an adult who received the MenACWY meningococcal vaccine as a control.

The V gene is TRBV4-3, the J gene TRBJ1-5; D is unclear. The CDR3 is made up of 15 amino acids. The germline gives CDR1 LGHNA, CDR2 YSLEER. Trimming took off 0 bases at V and 7 bases at J, with 13 bases between the two ends. This chain's CDR3 is CASSQDVEAEQPQHF. CDR3 nucleotides: TGCGCCAGCAGCCAAGATGTGGAAGCCGAACAGCCCCAGCATTTT.

The CDR3 spells CASSDPGQADGYTF. In DNA, the CDR3 is TGTGCCAGCAGTGACCCGGGACAGGCTGATGGCTACACCTTC. The J gene is TRBJ1-2, the V gene TRBV6-1, with 8 nucleotides matching TRBD1. Unmatched junction bases numbered 6, after V lost 3 bases and J lost 6 bases. The CDR3 sequence is 14 residues long. Germline lookup yields CDR1 MNHNS and CDR2 SASEGT.

The chain employs TRBV9 and TRBJ2-2, with D possibly called TRBD1 or TRBD2 (6 bases each). Germline loops: CDR1 SGDLS, CDR2 YYNGEE. With 4 bases removed from V and 2 bases from J, the gap between germline ends came to 15 bases. The CDR3 contains 16 residues. The CDR3 sequence is CASSLGWGANTGELFF. CDR3 DNA sequence: TGTGCCAGCAGCCTAGGGTGGGGGGCCAACACCGGGGAGCTGTTTTTT.

Note on this clone: Distinct nucleotide sequences in the sample also encode this CDR3. The chain is built from TRBV3-1 (or the pseudogene TRBV3-2) and TRBJ2-5; D is unresolved. Trimming removed 4 bases at V and 5 bases at J, with 5 bases between. The CDR3 is 11 amino acids. Germline CDR1 LGHDT, CDR2 YNNKEL (reference sequence). In nucleotides, the CDR3 is TGTGCCAGCAGCCTTCAGGAGACCCAGTACTTC. Its translation is CASSLQETQYF.

The V and J genes are TRBV21-1 and TRBJ2-7; the table's D call, TRBD2, has no DNA check behind it. TRBV21-1 is designated a pseudogene. This CDR3 is built from 12 residues. This chain's CDR3 is CASSPIPYEQYF. CDR3 coding DNA: TGTGCCAGCAGCCCTATTCCCTACGAGCAGTACTTC.

In the case of this clone: The sample holds other DNA sequences that translate to the same CDR3. The CDR3 sequence is CASSLGQPNTEAFF. The CDR3 region has the DNA TGCGCCAGCAGCTTGGGGCAGCCGAACACTGAAGCTTTCTTT. V is TRBV5-1 and J is TRBJ1-1, with unresolved D. Looked up from germline, CDR1 is SGHRS and CDR2 is YFSETQ. The CDR3 has 14 amino acids. Trimming stripped 0 bases from V and 1 base from J, with 7 bases between.

This rearrangement joins TRBV9 to TRBJ1-4; 7 bases are a match to TRBD1. Trimming took 3 bases from V and 10 from J; bases not matched to a gene: 9. CDR3 length: 14 amino acids. Germline lookup yields CDR1 SGDLS and CDR2 YYNGEE. In nucleotides, the CDR3 is TGTGCCAGCAGCGACGACAGGGAAGTCGGAAAACTGTTTTTT. It codes for CASSDDREVGKLFF.

V is TRBV7-3 and J is TRBJ2-3; 12 nucleotides line up with TRBD2. Germline V lookup: CDR1 SGHTA, CDR2 FQGTGA. With 6 bases clipped from V and 5 bases from J, the junction kept 6 bases outside the gene matches. The CDR3 runs to 15 residues. As DNA, the CDR3 is TGTGCCAGCAGTCTAGCGGGGGGGCCGATAGATACGCAGTATTTT. This codes for CASSLAGGPIDTQYF. The variable domain in full, with the rest retrieved from reference TRBV7-3 and TRBJ2-3, is GAGVSQTPSNKVTEKGKYVELRCDPISGHTALYWYRQSLGQGPEFLIYFQGTGAADDSGLPNDRFFAVRPEGSVSTLKIQRTERGDSAVYLCASSLAGGPIDTQYFGPGTRLTVL.

The genes are TRBV3-1 (or the pseudogene TRBV3-2) and TRBJ1-2; 7 bases are shared with TRBD1. Germline V gene sequence: CDR1 LGHDT, CDR2 YNNKEL (reference sequence). V lost 0 bases, J lost 6 bases, and 10 bases stayed unmatched. The CDR3 is 16 residues long. Here the CDR3 reads CASSQEGGQVIDGYTF. Written as DNA, the CDR3 is TGTGCCAGCAGCCAAGAAGGCGGACAGGTTATCGATGGCTACACCTTC.

The V gene is TRBV4-3, the J gene TRBJ2-2, with D possibly TRBD2 on 5 matching bases. The ends were cut back, 1 base at V and 7 bases at J, with 10 bases in the middle. Germline V lookup: CDR1 LGHNA, CDR2 YSLEER. This CDR3 comprises 14 residues. The CDR3 protein is CASSQGTGSGELFF. CDR3 bases: TGCGCCAGCAGCCAAGGGACGGGGAGCGGGGAGCTGTTTTTT.

The chain joins TRBV20-1 to TRBJ1-2; TRBD1 matches at 7 bases. The trim removed 3 bases at V and 2 bases at J, leaving 12 bases unmatched. There are 16 residues in the CDR3. From germline, CDR1 is DFQATT and CDR2 SNEGSKA (reference sequence). The CDR3 is CSASPPTQGENYGYTF. The DNA of the CDR3 is TGCAGTGCTAGTCCCCCCACGCAGGGGGAGAACTATGGCTACACCTTC.